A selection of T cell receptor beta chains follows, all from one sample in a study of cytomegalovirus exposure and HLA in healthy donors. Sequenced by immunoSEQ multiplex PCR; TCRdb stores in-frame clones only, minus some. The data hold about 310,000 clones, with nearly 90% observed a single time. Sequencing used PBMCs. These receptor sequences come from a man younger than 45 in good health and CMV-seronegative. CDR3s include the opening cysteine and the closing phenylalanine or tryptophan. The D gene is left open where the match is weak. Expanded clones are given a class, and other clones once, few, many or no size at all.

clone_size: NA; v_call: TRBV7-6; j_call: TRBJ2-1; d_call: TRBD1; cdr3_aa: CASRQGQGDNEQFF; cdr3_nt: TGTGCCAGCAGGCAGGGACAGGGTGACAATGAGCAGTTCTTC
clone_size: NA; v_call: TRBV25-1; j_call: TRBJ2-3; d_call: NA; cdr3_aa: CASSARRETDTQYF; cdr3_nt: TGTGCCAGCAGTGCACGGAGGGAAACGGATACGCAGTATTTT
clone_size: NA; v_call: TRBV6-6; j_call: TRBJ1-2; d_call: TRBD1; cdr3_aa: CASRRTGENYGYTF; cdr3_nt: TGTGCCAGCAGGAGGACAGGAGAGAACTATGGCTACACCTTC
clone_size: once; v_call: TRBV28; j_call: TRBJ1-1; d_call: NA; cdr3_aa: CASSRFGGFYTEAFF; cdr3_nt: TGTGCCAGCAGCCGATTTGGAGGGTTCTACACTGAAGCTTTCTTT
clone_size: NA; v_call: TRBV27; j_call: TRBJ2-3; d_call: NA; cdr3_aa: CASSLYRELSTDTQYF; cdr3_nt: TGTGCCAGCAGTTTATATCGCGAGCTTAGCACAGATACGCAGTATTTT
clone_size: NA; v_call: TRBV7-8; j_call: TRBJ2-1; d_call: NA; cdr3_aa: CASSLEESGRNEQFF; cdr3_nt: TGTGCCAGCAGCTTAGAAGAGAGTGGGAGAAATGAGCAGTTCTTC
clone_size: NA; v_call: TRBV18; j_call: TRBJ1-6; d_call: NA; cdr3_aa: CASSPLAGDGNSPLHF; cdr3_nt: TGTGCCAGCTCACCCCTGGCAGGGGACGGTAATTCACCCCTCCACTTT
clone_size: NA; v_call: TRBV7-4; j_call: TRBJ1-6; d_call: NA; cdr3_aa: CASSTSTGTTSSSYNSPLHF; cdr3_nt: TGTGCCAGCAGCACCTCGACCGGGACAACATCTAGCTCCTATAATTCACCCCTCCACTTT
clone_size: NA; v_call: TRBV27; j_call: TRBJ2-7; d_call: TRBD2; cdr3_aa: CASSLGGRYEQYF; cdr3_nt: TGTGCCAGCAGTTTGGGAGGGCGTTACGAGCAGTACTTC
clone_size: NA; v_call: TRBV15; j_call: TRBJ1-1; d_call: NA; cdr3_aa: CATSPRLSTVNTEAFF; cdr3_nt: TGTGCCACCAGCCCACGGTTGTCTACCGTAAACACTGAAGCTTTCTTT
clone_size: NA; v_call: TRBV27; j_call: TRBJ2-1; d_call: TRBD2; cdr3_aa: CASLGVRRGGANEQFF; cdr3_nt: TGTGCCAGCCTAGGCGTTAGGCGGGGGGGGGCCAATGAGCAGTTCTTC
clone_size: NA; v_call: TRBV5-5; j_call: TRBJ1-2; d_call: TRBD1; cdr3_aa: CASSLSTGQGYGYTF; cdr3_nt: TGTGCCAGCAGCCTTAGTACGGGACAGGGTTATGGCTACACCTTC
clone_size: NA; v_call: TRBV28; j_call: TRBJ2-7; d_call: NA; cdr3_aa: CASMLDMGLSYEQYF; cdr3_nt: TGTGCCAGCATGTTAGACATGGGTCTCTCCTACGAGCAGTACTTC
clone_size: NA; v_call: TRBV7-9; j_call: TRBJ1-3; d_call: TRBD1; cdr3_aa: CASSLPQGVFSGNTIYF; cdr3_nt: TGTGCCAGCAGCTTGCCGCAGGGGGTGTTCTCTGGAAACACCATATATTTT
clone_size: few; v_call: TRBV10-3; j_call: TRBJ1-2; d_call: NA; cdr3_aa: CAISNSYGYTF; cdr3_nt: TGTGCCATCAGTAACAGCTATGGCTACACCTTC
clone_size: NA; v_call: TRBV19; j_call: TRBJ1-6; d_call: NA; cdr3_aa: CASSRGTPYNSPLHF; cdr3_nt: TGTGCCAGTAGTAGGGGGACACCTTATAATTCACCCCTCCACTTT
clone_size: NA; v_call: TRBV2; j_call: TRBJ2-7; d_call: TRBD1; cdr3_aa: CASSTDRGNGYEQYF; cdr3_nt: TGTGCCAGCAGTACAGACAGGGGGAATGGCTACGAGCAGTACTTC
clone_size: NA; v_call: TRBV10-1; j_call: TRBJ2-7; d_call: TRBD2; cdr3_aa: CASSESRVAGGFYEQYF; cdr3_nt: TGCGCCAGCAGTGAGTCGAGGGTAGCGGGGGGGTTCTACGAGCAGTACTTC
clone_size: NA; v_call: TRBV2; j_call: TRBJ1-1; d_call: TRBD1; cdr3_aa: CASTRDSPNTEAFF; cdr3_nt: TGTGCCAGTACTCGGGACAGCCCGAACACTGAAGCTTTCTTT
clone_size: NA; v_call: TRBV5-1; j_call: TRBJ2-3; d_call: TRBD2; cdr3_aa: CASSLSSGGLSAGDTQYF; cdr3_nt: TGCGCCAGCAGCTTGAGTAGCGGGGGGTTAAGTGCAGGAGATACGCAGTATTTT
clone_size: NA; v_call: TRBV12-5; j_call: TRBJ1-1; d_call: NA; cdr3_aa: CASGFEGVEAFF; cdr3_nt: TGTGCTAGTGGTTTTGAGGGGGTTGAAGCTTTCTTT
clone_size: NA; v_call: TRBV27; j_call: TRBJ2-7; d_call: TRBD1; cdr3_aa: CASSFTGGSSYEQYF; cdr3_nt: TGTGCCAGCAGTTTTACAGGGGGAAGCTCCTACGAGCAGTACTTC
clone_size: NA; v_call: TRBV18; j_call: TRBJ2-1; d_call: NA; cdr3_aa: CASSPQYNEQFF; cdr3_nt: TGTGCCAGCTCACCCCAATACAATGAGCAGTTCTTC
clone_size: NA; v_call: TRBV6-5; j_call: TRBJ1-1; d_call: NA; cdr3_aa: CASSQGESAFF; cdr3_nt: TGTGCCAGCAGTCAGGGTGAATCGGCTTTCTTT
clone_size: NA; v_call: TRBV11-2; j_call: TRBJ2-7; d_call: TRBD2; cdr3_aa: CASSLVSGTSDYEQYF; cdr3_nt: TGTGCCAGCAGCTTAGTCTCCGGGACTAGCGACTACGAGCAGTACTTC
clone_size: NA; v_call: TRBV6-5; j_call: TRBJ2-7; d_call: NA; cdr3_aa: CASSYARGPYEQYF; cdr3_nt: TGTGCCAGCAGTTATGCGCGGGGCCCCTACGAGCAGTACTTC
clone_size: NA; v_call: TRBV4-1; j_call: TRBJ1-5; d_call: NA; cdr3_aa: CASSQDTSGGVLRPQHF; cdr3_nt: TGCGCCAGCAGCCAAGATACCTCTGGGGGGGTTCTACGGCCCCAGCATTTT
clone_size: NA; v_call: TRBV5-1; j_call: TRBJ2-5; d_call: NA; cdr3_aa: CASSSGLETQYF; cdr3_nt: TGCGCCAGCAGCTCGGGTTTAGAGACCCAGTACTTC
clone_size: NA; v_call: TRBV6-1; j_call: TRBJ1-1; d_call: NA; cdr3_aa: CASVQIDSTEAFF; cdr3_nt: TGTGCCAGCGTGCAAATTGACAGCACTGAAGCTTTCTTT
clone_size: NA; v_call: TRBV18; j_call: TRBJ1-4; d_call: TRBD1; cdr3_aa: CASSRDSNEKLFF; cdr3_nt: TGTGCCAGCTCACGGGACAGTAATGAAAAACTGTTTTTT
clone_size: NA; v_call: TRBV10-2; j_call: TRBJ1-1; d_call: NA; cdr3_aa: CASRAGRLNTEAFF; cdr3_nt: TGCGCCAGCAGGGCGGGACGGTTGAACACTGAAGCTTTCTTT
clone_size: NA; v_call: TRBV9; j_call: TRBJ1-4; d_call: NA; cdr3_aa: CASSGASSNEKLFF; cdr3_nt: TGTGCCAGCAGCGGGGCGTCTTCTAATGAAAAACTGTTTTTT
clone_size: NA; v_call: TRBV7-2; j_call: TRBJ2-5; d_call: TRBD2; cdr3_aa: CASSLAGGGVKETQYF; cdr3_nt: TGTGCCAGCAGCTTAGCAGGCGGGGGGGTAAAAGAGACCCAGTACTTC
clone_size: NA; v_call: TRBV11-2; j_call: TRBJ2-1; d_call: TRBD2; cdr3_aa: CASGTTAGGAYNEQFF; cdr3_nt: TGTGCCAGCGGTACCACGGCGGGGGGGGCCTACAATGAGCAGTTCTTC
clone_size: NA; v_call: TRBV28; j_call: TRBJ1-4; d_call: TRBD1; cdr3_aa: CASSTGQGLLYEKLFF; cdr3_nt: TGTGCCAGCTCCACGGGACAGGGGTTGTTATATGAAAAACTGTTTTTT
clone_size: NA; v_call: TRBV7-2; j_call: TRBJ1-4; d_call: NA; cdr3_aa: CASSLDRATNEKLFF; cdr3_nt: TGTGCCAGCAGCTTAGACAGGGCAACTAATGAAAAACTGTTTTTT
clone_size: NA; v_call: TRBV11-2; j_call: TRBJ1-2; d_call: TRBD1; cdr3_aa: CASSSFGTGDGYTF; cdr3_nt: TGTGCCAGCAGCTCCTTTGGGACAGGGGACGGCTACACCTTC
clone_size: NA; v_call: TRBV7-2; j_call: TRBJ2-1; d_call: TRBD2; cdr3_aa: CASSPMLAGAEQFF; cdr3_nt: TGTGCCAGCAGCCCCATGCTAGCGGGGGCCGAGCAGTTCTTC
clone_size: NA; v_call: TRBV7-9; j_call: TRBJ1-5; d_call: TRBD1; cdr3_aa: CASSTERQGNQPQHF; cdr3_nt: TGTGCCAGCAGCACAGAGAGACAGGGGAATCAGCCCCAGCATTTT
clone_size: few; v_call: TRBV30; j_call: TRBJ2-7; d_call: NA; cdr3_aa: CAATRQGVFEQYF; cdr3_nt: TGTGCTGCGACTAGGCAGGGAGTATTCGAGCAGTACTTC
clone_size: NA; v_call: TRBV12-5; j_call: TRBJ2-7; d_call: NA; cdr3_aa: CASGLLSGAYEQYF; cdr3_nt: TGTGCTAGTGGTTTGCTGTCAGGGGCCTACGAGCAGTACTTC
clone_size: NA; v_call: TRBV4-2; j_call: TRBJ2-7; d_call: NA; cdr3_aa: CASSQVWSGNEQYF; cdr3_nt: TGTGCCAGCAGCCAAGTGTGGTCGGGGAACGAGCAGTACTTC
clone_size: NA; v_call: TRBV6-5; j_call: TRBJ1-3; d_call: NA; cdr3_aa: CASSYQRSGNTIYF; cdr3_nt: TGTGCCAGCAGTTACCAGCGCTCTGGAAACACCATATATTTT
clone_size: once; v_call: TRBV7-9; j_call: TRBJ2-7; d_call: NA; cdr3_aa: CASSLIPSTGSYEQYF; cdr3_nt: TGTGCCAGCAGCTTAATCCCCTCAACAGGTTCCTACGAGCAGTACTTC
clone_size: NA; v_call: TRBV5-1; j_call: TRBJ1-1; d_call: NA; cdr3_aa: CASSFRGGVAEAFF; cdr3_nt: TGCGCCAGCAGCTTCCGAGGGGGGGTTGCTGAAGCTTTCTTT
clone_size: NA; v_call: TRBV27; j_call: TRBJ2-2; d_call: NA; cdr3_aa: CASIRGGTGELFF; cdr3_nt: TGTGCCAGCATCAGGGGTGGGACCGGGGAGCTGTTTTTT
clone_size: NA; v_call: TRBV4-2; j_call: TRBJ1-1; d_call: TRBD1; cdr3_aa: CASSQGPGQGWMAFF; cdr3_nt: TGTGCCAGCAGCCAAGGACCGGGACAGGGTTGGATGGCTTTCTTT
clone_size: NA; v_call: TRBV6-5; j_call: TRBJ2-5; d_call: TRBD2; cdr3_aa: CASSYQRGVTETQYF; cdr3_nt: TGTGCCAGCAGTTACCAGCGGGGAGTCACAGAGACCCAGTACTTC
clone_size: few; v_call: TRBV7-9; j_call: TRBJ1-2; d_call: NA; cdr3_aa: CASSQDGYTF; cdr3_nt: TGTGCCAGCAGTCAGGATGGCTACACCTTC
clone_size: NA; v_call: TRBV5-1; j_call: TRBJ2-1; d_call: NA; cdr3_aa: CASSLDPGGRPNEQFF; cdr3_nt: TGCGCCAGCAGCTTGGACCCCGGGGGGCGCCCCAATGAGCAGTTCTTC
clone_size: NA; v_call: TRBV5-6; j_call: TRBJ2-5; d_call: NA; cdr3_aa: CASSLLGEGTQYF; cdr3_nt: TGTGCCAGCAGCTTGCTAGGCGAAGGGACCCAGTACTTC
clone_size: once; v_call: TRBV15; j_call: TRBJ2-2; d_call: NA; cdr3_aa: CATSRGPTSNTGELFF; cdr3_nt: TGTGCCACCAGCAGAGGGCCGACTTCGAACACCGGGGAGCTGTTTTTT
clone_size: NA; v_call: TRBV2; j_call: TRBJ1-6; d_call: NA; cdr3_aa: CASRDSFPPLHF; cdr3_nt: TGTGCCAGCAGGGACAGTTTCCCACCCCTCCACTTT